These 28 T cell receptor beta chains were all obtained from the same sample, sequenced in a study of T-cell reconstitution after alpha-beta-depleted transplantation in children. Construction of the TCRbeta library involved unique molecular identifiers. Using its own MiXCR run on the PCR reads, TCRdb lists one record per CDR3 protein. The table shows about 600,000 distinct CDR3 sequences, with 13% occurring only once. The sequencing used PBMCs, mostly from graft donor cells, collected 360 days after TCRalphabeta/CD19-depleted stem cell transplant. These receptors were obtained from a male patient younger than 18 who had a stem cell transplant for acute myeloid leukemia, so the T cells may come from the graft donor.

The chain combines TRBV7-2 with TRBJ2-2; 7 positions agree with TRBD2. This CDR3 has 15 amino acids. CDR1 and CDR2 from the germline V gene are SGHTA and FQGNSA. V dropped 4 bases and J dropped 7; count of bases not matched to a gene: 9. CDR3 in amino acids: CASSWGRGTVGELFF. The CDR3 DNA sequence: TGTGCCAGCAGCTGGGGGAGGGGAACGGTCGGGGAGCTGTTTTTT.

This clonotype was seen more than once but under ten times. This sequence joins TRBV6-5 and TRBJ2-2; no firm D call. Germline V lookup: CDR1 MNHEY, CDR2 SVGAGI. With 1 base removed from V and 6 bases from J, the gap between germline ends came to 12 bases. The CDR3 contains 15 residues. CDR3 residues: CASSYYGFKAGELFF. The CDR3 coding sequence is TGTGCCAGCAGTTACTACGGTTTTAAGGCCGGGGAGCTGTTTTTT.

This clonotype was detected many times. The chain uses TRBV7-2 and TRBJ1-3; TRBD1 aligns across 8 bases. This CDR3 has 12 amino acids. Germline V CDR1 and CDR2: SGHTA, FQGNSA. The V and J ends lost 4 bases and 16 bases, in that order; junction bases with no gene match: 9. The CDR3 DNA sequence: TGTGCCAGCAGCTCCCGGACAGGGACTAGGTATTTT. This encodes CASSSRTGTRYF.

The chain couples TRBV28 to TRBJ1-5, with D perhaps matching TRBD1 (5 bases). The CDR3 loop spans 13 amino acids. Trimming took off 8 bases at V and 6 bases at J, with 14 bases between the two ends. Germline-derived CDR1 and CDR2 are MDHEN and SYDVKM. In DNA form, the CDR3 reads TGTGCCAGCTCTACTGGGGGGGGTCAGCCCCAGCATTTT. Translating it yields CASSTGGGQPQHF.

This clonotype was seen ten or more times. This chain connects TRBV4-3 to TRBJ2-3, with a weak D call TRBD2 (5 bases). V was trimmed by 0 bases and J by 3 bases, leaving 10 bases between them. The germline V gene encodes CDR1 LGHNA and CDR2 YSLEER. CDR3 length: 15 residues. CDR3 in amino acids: CASSQDAGWTDTQYF. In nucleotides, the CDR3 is TGCGCCAGCAGCCAAGATGCGGGTTGGACAGATACGCAGTATTTT.

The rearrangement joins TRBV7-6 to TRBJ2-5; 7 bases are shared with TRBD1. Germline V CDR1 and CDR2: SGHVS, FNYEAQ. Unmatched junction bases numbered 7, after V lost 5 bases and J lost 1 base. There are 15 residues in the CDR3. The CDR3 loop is CASSITGTAQETQYF. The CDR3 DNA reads TGTGCCAGCAGCATTACCGGGACAGCCCAAGAGACCCAGTACTTC.

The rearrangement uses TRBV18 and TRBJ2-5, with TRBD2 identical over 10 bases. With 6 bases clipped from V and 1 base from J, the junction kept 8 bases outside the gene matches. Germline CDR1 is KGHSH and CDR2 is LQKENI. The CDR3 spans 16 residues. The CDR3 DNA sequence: TGTGCCAGCTCTCGCGGACTAGCGGCCCTCCAAGAGACCCAGTACTTC. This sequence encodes CASSRGLAALQETQYF.

The CDR3 protein is CASSFRGTGGSSYTF. CDR3 nucleotides: TGTGCCAGCAGCTTCCGCGGTACAGGGGGCTCTAGCTACACCTTC. This rearrangement joins TRBV5-5 to TRBJ1-2; 9 nucleotides align to TRBD1. This CDR3 is built from 15 residues. Germline lookup yields CDR1 SGHKS and CDR2 YYEKEE (reference sequence). The V segment lost 2 bases and the J segment 9 bases; nucleotides outside the gene matches: 11.

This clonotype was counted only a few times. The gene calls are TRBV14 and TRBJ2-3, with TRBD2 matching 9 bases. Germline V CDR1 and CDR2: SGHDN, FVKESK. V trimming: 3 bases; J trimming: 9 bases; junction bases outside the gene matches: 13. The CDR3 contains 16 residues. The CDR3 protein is CASSHRGGRARKTQYF. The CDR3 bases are TGTGCCAGCAGCCACCGCGGCGGGAGGGCCCGGAAAACGCAGTATTTT.

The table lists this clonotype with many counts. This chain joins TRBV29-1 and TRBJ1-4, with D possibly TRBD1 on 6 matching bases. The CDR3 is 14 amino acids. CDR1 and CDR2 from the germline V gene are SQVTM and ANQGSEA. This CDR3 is CRRKGGGLGEKLFF. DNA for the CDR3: TGCAGGAGAAAAGGGGGGGGTCTCGGTGAAAAACTGTTTTTT.

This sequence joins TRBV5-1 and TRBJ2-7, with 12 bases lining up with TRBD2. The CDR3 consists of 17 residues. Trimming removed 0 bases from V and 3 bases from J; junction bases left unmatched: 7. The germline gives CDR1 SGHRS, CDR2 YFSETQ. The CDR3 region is CASSLGLAGEIRYEQYF. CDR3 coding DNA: TGCGCCAGCAGCTTGGGACTAGCGGGAGAAATTCGCTACGAGCAGTACTTC.

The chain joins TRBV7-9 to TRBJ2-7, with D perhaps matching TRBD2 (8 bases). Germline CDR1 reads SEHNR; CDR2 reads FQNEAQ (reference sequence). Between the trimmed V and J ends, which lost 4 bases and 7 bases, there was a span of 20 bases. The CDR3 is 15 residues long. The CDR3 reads CASSSWTGLAGEQYF. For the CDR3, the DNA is TGTGCCAGCAGCTCGTGGACAGGACTAGCTGGGGAGCAGTACTTC.

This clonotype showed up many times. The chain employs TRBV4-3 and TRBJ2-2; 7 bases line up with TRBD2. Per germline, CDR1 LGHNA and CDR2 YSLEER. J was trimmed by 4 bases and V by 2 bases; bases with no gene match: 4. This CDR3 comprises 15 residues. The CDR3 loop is CASSQPGGGTGELFF. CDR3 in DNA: TGCGCCAGCAGCCAACCGGGCGGGGGCACCGGGGAGCTGTTTTTT.

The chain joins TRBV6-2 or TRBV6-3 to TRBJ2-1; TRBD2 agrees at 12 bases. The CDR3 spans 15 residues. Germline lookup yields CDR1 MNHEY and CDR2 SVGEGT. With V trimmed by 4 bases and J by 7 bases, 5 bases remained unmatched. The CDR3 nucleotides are TGTGCCAGCAGTTCGCCTCTAGCGGGAGGGAATGAGCAGTTCTTC. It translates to CASSSPLAGGNEQFF.

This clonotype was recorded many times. For the CDR3, the DNA is TGCGCCAGCAGCCGGACTCCGAACACCGGGGAGCTGTTTTTT. It specifies CASSRTPNTGELFF. V gene TRBV5-1 combines with J gene TRBJ2-2, with a possible D match to TRBD2 (5 bases). The CDR3 is 14 amino acids. Germline assignment: CDR1 SGHRS and CDR2 YFSETQ. V was shortened by 4 bases and J by 0 bases, with 7 bases between the two germline ends.

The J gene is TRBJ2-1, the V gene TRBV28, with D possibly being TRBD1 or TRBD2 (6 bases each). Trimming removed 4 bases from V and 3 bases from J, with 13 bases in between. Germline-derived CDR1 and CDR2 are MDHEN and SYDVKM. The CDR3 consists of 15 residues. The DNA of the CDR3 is TGTGCCAGCAGTTCCCGGGGGCGCTTCTACAATGAGCAGTTCTTC. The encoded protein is CASSSRGRFYNEQFF.

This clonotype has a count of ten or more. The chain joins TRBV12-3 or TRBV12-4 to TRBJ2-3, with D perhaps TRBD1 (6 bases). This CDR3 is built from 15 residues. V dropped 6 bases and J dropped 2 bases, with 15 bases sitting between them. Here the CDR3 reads CASSPAGTPTDTQYF. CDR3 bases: TGTGCCAGCAGCCCCGCCGGGACACCCACAGATACGCAGTATTTT.

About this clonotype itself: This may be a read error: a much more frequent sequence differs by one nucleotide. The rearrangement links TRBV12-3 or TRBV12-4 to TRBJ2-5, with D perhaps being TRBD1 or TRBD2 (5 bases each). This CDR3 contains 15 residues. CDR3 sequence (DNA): TGTGCCAGCACTTTAGGCCTGGGACCACAAGAGACCCAGTACTTC. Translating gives CASTLGLGPQETQYF.

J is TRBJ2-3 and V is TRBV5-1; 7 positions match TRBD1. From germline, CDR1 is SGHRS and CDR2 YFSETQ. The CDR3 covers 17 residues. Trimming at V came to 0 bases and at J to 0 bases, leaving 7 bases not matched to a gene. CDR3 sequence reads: CASSLEGQIFSTDTQYF. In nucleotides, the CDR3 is TGCGCCAGCAGCTTGGAGGGACAGATTTTTAGCACAGATACGCAGTATTTT. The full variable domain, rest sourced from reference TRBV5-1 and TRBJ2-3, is KAGVTQTPRYLIKTRGQQVTLSCSPISGHRSVSWYQQTPGQGLQFLFEYFSETQRNKGNFPGRFSGRQFSNSRSEMNVSTLELGDSALYLCASSLEGQIFSTDTQYFGPGTRLTVL.

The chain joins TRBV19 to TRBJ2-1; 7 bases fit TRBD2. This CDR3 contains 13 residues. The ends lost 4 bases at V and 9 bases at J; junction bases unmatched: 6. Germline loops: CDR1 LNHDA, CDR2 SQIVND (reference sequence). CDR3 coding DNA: TGTGCCAGTAGTACTCCGGGACTACTTGAGCAGTTCTTC. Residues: CASSTPGLLEQFF.

CDR3 sequence (DNA): TGTGCCAGCAGCTTCGACATAAGCTACGAGCAGTACTTC. Residues: CASSFDISYEQYF. This chain joins TRBV7-3 and TRBJ2-7; D not resolved. CDR3 length equals 13 residues. Germline-derived CDR1 and CDR2 are SGHTA and FQGTGA. The V and J ends lost 3 bases and 3 bases respectively, with 9 bases between them. Combining the CDR3 with reference TRBV7-3 and TRBJ2-7 gives the whole variable domain GAGVSQTPSNKVTEKGKYVELRCDPISGHTALYWYRQSLGQGPEFLIYFQGTGAADDSGLPNDRFFAVRPEGSVSTLKIQRTERGDSAVYLCASSFDISYEQYFGPGTRLTVT.

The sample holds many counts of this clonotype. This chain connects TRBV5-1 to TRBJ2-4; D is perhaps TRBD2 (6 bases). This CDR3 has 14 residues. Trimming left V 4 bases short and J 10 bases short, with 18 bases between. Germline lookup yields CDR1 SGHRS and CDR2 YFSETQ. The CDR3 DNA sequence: TGCGCCAGCAGCCCTACTAGCCCCTTAGGGATTCAGTACTTC. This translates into CASSPTSPLGIQYF.

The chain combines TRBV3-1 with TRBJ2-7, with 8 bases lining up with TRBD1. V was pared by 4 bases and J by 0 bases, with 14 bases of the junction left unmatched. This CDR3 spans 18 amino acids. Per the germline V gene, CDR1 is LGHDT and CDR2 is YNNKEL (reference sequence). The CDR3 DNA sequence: TGTGCCAGCAGCCGATCGGGACAGGCGGTATCGGGCTCCTACGAGCAGTACTTC. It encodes CASSRSGQAVSGSYEQYF.

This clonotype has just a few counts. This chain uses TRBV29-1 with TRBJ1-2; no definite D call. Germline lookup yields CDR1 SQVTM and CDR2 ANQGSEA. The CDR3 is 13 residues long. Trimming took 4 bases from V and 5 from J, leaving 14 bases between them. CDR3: CSVVGGRGYGYTF. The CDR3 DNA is TGCAGCGTTGTTGGTGGGCGTGGGTATGGCTACACCTTC.

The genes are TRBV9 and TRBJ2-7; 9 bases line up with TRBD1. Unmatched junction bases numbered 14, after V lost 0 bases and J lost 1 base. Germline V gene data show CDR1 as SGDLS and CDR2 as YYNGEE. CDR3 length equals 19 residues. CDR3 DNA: TGTGCCAGCAGCGTAGCCCCTGCGCCGGGACAGGGTACGTCCTACGAGCAGTACTTC. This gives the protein CASSVAPAPGQGTSYEQYF.

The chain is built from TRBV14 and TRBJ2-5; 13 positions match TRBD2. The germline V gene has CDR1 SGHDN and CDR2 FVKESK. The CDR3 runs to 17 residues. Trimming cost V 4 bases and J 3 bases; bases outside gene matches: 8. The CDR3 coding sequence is TGTGCCAGCAGCCGAACCGGGACTAGCGGGATGAAAGAGACCCAGTACTTC. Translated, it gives CASSRTGTSGMKETQYF.

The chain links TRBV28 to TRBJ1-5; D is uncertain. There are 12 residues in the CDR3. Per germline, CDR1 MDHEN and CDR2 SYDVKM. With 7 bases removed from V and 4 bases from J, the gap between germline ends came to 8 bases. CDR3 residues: CASTSLNQPQHF. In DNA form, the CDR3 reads TGTGCCAGCACGAGCCTTAATCAGCCCCAGCATTTT.

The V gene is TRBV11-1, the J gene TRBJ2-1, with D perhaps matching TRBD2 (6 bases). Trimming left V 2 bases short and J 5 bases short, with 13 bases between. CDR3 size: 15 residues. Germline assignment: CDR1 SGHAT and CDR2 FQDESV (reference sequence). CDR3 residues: CASSLPPGGNNEQFF. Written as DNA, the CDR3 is TGTGCCAGCAGCTTACCTCCTGGAGGGAACAATGAGCAGTTCTTC.